Each of the 20 T cell receptor beta chains below was sequenced from the same sample in a study of human T cells and chemical hapten exposure. Specified time point: patch test 1, 2 weeks after DPC sensitization. Treatment described: therapeutic diphenylcyclopropenone sensitization with weekly scalp DPC. TCRdb reprocessed the RACE reads with MiXCR, giving one entry per CDR3 protein. The profile shows approximately 110,000 distinct CDR3 sequences, approximately 10% of them singletons. The sequencing here drew on whole blood, taken in connection with sensitization to the hapten diphenylcyclopropenone (DPC). The receptor set was obtained from a woman in her thirties or forties with alopecia areata. Some clones in this sample may be carry-over from other donors' samples.

The table lists this clonotype with many counts. V gene TRBV18 combines with J gene TRBJ1-1, with D uncertain. Trimming left V 5 bases short and J 5 bases short, with 15 bases between. Per germline, CDR1 KGHSH and CDR2 LQKENI. The CDR3 covers 14 residues. CDR3 nucleotides: TGTGCCAGCTCATCGCCGACCGGGGTGACTGAAGCTTTCTTT. It yields the protein CASSSPTGVTEAFF.

The J gene is TRBJ2-1, the V gene TRBV4-2; maybe TRBD1 (6 bases). Trimming cost V 1 base and J 4 bases, with 14 bases left between them. Germline V gene data show CDR1 as LGHNA and CDR2 as YNFKEQ. This CDR3 has 16 residues. The CDR3 nucleotides are TGTGCCAGCAGCCAAGGGTCACAGGGTATTTACAATGAGCAGTTCTTC. It yields the protein CASSQGSQGIYNEQFF.

This clonotype was seen many times. This chain uses TRBV6-1 with TRBJ1-2, with 7 bases aligning to TRBD1. Per germline, CDR1 MNHNS and CDR2 SASEGT. J lost 2 bases, V lost 2 bases, and 8 bases had no gene match. The CDR3 consists of 16 residues. The CDR3 loop reads CASSEYLGQENYGYTF. The DNA for the CDR3 is TGTGCCAGCAGTGAATATTTAGGACAGGAGAACTATGGCTACACCTTC.

This clonotype was counted only a few times. J is TRBJ2-7 and V is TRBV29-1; 10 bases match TRBD2. This CDR3 comprises 12 residues. From germline, CDR1 is SQVTM and CDR2 ANQGSEA. Losses at the gene ends were 8 bases for V and 4 bases for J; bases not matched to a gene: 5. This CDR3 reads CSIGTSAYEQYF. CDR3 nucleotides: TGCAGCATCGGGACTAGCGCTTACGAGCAGTACTTC.

This chain connects TRBV4-3 to TRBJ2-7; 8 nucleotides agree with TRBD2. The CDR3 is 14 amino acids. J lost 8 bases, V lost 1 base, and 7 bases had no gene match. The germline V gene has CDR1 LGHNA and CDR2 YSLEER. For the CDR3, the DNA is TGCGCCAGCAGCCAAGCTATCGGGAGGGGCAAGCAGTACTTC. It is translated as CASSQAIGRGKQYF.

The chain combines TRBV7-2 with TRBJ2-7; 10 nucleotides match TRBD1. The CDR3 covers 14 residues. Germline V lookup: CDR1 SGHTA, CDR2 FQGNSA. Germline trimming cut 2 bases from V and 6 bases from J; bases unmatched to any gene: 4. In DNA, the CDR3 is TGTGCCAGCAGCTTAATGGGACAGGGGTTCGAGCAGTACTTC. The encoded protein is CASSLMGQGFEQYF.

In this sample, this clonotype turned up many times. The V gene is TRBV12-3 or TRBV12-4, the J gene TRBJ1-2, with D possibly matching TRBD1 (6 bases). V was shortened by 2 bases and J by 8 bases, with 12 bases between the two germline ends. The CDR3 has 13 amino acids. In nucleotides, the CDR3 is TGTGCCAGCAGTTTACGACAGGTCGGCGGCTACACCTTC. The encoded protein is CASSLRQVGGYTF.

This clonotype was observed at least ten times. This sequence joins TRBV28 and TRBJ1-4; D possibly corresponds to TRBD1 (5 bases). This CDR3 is built from 15 residues. The V gene's germline CDR1 is MDHEN and CDR2 SYDVKM. The germline V and J ends were trimmed by 5 bases and 7 bases, with 17 bases remaining between them. The chain's CDR3 is CASSPLGGRGEKLFF. In DNA, the CDR3 is TGTGCCAGCAGTCCCCTTGGGGGAAGGGGTGAAAAACTGTTTTTT.

This clonotype occurred a few times. V is TRBV19 and J is TRBJ2-1; D ambiguous. The CDR3 has 16 residues. Germline lookup yields CDR1 LNHDA and CDR2 SQIVND (reference sequence). With 6 bases removed from V and 0 bases from J, the gap between germline ends came to 15 bases. CDR3 residues: CASRENPSRSYNEQFF. The CDR3 DNA follows: TGTGCCAGTAGGGAGAATCCCAGCCGCTCCTACAATGAGCAGTTCTTC.

The J gene is TRBJ1-5, the V gene TRBV2; 7 bases map to TRBD1. The CDR3 is made up of 17 amino acids. With 10 bases clipped from V and 7 bases from J, the junction kept 22 bases outside the gene matches. CDR1 SNHLY and CDR2 FYNNEI come from the germline V gene. Written as DNA, the CDR3 is TGTGCCACCGGGGGGGGCCCGTTGAACAGGGGAAACCAGCCCCAGCATTTT. Translated, it gives CATGGGPLNRGNQPQHF.

This clonotype was counted between two and nine times. The rearrangement joins TRBV20-1 to TRBJ1-2; D is undetermined. The CDR3 contains 15 residues. CDR1 and CDR2 (germline): DFQATT, SNEGSKA (reference sequence). Trimming took off 0 bases at V and 8 bases at J, with 19 bases between the two ends. CDR3 nucleotide sequence: TGCAGTGCTAGAGATGGGAGGCCTCGGCCTGGCGGCTACACCTTC. Translating gives CSARDGRPRPGGYTF.

This clonotype was found many times. V gene TRBV10-3 combines with J gene TRBJ2-3; D is possibly TRBD1 (7 bases). The CDR3 is 15 amino acids. Trimming removed 8 bases at V and 0 bases at J, with 15 bases between. Germline V gene data show CDR1 as ENHRY and CDR2 as SYGVKD. DNA of the CDR3: TGTGCCATCTCAAAGGGGGCGGGGAGCACAGATACGCAGTATTTT. Encoded protein: CAISKGAGSTDTQYF.

In this sample, this clonotype turned up many times. The genes are TRBV6-1 and TRBJ1-5; D ambiguous. Trimming took off 2 bases at V and 2 bases at J, with 7 bases between the two ends. Germline values: CDR1 MNHNS, CDR2 SASEGT. CDR3 length: 14 residues. CDR3 sequence reads: CASSEWAGNQPQHF. The CDR3 nucleotides are TGTGCCAGCAGTGAATGGGCAGGCAATCAGCCCCAGCATTTT.

This clonotype was recorded many times. The chain links TRBV20-1 to TRBJ1-1, with TRBD1 matching over 8 bases. The CDR3 has 15 amino acids. Trimming took 0 bases from V and 4 from J; bases not matched to a gene: 7. From germline, CDR1 is DFQATT and CDR2 SNEGSKA (reference sequence). CDR3 DNA sequence: TGCAGTGCTAGAGATCCCCCAGGGGGCTCCACTGAAGCTTTCTTT. Protein sequence: CSARDPPGGSTEAFF.

In this sample, this clonotype turned up many times. The rearrangement uses TRBV20-1 and TRBJ1-5; D call uncertain. The germline CDR1 and CDR2 sequences are DFQATT and SNEGSKA (reference sequence). CDR3 length equals 13 residues. Trimming cost V 4 bases and J 1 base, with 8 bases left between them. The CDR3 bases are TGCAGTGCTATCCAAGACAGCAATCAGCCCCAGCATTTT. Translation: CSAIQDSNQPQHF.

This clonotype was seen at least ten times. The J gene is TRBJ2-1, the V gene TRBV6-2 or TRBV6-3; no clear D gene. Germline V gene sequence: CDR1 MNHEY, CDR2 SVGEGT. V shed 4 bases and J shed 0 bases, with 13 bases lying between them. The CDR3 extends over 16 amino acids. CDR3 in DNA: TGTGCCAGCAGTTCGCGATTACGCGGCTCCTACAATGAGCAGTTCTTC. Its translation is CASSSRLRGSYNEQFF.

This clonotype was observed at least ten times. The V gene is TRBV24-1, the J gene TRBJ1-1, with TRBD1 matching 7 bases. V trimming: 3 bases; J trimming: 8 bases; junction bases outside the gene matches: 8. The CDR3 contains 14 residues. CDR1 and CDR2 from the germline V gene are KGHDR and SFDVKD. CDR3: CATSDPTGPTEAFF. The CDR3 coding sequence is TGTGCCACCAGTGATCCGACAGGGCCCACGGAAGCTTTCTTT.

The chain carries TRBV7-2 and TRBJ1-5, with D possibly being TRBD1 (6 bases). This CDR3 comprises 15 residues. Trimming cost V 1 base and J 4 bases, with 11 bases left between them. CDR1 and CDR2 (germline): SGHTA, FQGNSA. The CDR3 nucleotides are TGTGCCAGCAGCTTAGGGACAGATATTAATCAGCCCCAGCATTTT. Its protein is CASSLGTDINQPQHF.

This clonotype was seen ten or more times. The chain employs TRBV10-3 and TRBJ2-3, with D possibly TRBD2 on 6 matching bases. This CDR3 is built from 16 residues. The germline CDR1 and CDR2 sequences are ENHRY and SYGVKD. The germline V and J ends were trimmed by 4 bases and 0 bases, with 14 bases remaining between them. Here the CDR3 reads CAISGGTGRSTDTQYF. In DNA, the CDR3 is TGTGCCATCAGTGGCGGGACGGGTCGAAGCACAGATACGCAGTATTTT.

This clonotype was counted only a few times. This rearrangement joins TRBV9 to TRBJ2-6, with D perhaps matching TRBD1 or TRBD2 (5 bases each). The V gene's germline CDR1 is SGDLS and CDR2 YYNGEE. Trimming removed 4 bases at V and 0 bases at J, with 17 bases between. The CDR3 is 18 amino acids. The CDR3 sequence is CASSFRDQANSGANVLTF. The CDR3 region has the DNA TGTGCCAGCAGCTTCCGGGACCAAGCCAACTCTGGGGCCAACGTCCTGACTTTC.